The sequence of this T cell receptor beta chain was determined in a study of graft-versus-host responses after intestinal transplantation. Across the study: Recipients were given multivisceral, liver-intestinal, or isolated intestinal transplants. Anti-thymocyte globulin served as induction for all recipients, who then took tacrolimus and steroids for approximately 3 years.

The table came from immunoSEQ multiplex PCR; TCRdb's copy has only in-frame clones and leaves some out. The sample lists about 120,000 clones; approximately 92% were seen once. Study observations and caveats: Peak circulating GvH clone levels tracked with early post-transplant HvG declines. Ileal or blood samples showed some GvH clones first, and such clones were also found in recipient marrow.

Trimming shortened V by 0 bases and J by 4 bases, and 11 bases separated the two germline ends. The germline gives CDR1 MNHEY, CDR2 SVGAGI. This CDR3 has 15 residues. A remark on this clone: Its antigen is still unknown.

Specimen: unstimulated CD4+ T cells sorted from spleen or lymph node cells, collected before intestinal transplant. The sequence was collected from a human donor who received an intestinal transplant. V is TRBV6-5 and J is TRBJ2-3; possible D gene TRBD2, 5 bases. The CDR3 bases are TGTGCCAGCAGTTACTCGAACGGGATTGCAGATACGCAGTATTTT. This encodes CASSYSNGIADTQYF.